The clone carrying this T cell receptor (beta chain) was observed a few times. What it binds is not known. These data originate in a study of identical twins. Whole-study results and caveats: Abundant cord blood beta clonotypes carried fewer insertions; memory repertoires showed none.

J gave up 6 bases and V 6 bases, and 9 bases lay outside the gene matches. The CDR3 is 14 residues long. Healthy Caucasians supplied all donations. TCRdb passed the 5' RACE reads through MiXCR, listing each CDR3 protein once. Here the sample spans about 470,000 distinct CDR3 sequences, roughly 24% being singletons. In addition, the sample was reused for a study of T cells expressing NK-cell markers. From that report: Only alpha-beta TCR T cells were sorted in several experiments, using an anti-gamma-delta TCR antibody. Among CD8+ T cells from about six donors, dominant NKG2C+ clonotypes accounted for roughly 1.0-7.0%.

This chain joins TRBV12-3 or TRBV12-4 and TRBJ1-1, with 8 positions matching TRBD1. Sequencing was done on a sample of CD4+ T cells sorted from blood. The clonotype comes from a woman under 30 in good health. In DNA, the CDR3 is TGTGCCAGCAGCCCAGGACAGGGTAGCGCTGAAGCTTTCTTT. The encoded protein is CASSPGQGSAEAFF.